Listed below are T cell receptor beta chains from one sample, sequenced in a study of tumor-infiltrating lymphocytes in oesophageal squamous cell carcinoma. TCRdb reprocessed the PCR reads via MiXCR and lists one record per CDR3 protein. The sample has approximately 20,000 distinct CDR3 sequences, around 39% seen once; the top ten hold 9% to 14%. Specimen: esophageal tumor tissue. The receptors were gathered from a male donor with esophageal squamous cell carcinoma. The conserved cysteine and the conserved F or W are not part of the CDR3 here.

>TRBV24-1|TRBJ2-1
ATSERRDHYNEQF
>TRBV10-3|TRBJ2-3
AISGRRTSESTDTQY
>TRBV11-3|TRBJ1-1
ASSRQGDTEAF
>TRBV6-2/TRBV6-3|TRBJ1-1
ASSYEGLANTEAF
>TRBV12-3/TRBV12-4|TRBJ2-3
ASSRDTQY
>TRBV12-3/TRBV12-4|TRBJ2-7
ASRADIHEQY
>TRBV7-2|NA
ASSLHTGTNEQF
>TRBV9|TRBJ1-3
ASSVGLPGNTIY
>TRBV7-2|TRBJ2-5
ASSSQGQGAQY
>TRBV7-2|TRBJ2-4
ASSSGQHNEQY
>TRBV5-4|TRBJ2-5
ASKWGARGQETQY
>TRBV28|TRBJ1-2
ASRRRGGTELYGYT
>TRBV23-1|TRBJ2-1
ASSLRRANEQF
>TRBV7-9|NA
ASSPIGGSYNEQF
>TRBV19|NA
ASSIGGSLRNEQF
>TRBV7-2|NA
ASSLVQDVETQY
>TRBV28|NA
ASGRLDEQF
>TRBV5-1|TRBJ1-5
ASSTGTENQPQH
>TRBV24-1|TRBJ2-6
ATSDLGTTGANVLT
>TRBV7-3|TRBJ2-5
ASSLSGFGETQY
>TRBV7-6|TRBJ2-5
ASSLRLAGQETQY
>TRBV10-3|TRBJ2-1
AITPSPGLHSYNEQF
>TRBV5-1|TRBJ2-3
ASRPGTGNTDTQY
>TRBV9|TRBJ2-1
ASSARGGTSGGYNEQF
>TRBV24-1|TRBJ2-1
ATSDPGGGGAYNEQF
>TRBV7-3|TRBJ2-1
ASSQDTSGRAREQF
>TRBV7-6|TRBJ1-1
ASSLAPAPDTEAF
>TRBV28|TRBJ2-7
ASNPWTGAHEQY
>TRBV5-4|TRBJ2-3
ASSLDWETSTDTQY
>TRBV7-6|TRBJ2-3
ASTLLWGAGDTQY
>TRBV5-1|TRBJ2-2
ASSFGAPGELF
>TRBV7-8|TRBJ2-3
ASSLNRDTQY
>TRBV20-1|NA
SARDLLGAGANVLT
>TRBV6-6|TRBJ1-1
ASSYWDSSTEAF
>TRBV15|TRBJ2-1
ATNRGTSGMGNEQF
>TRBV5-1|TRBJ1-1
ASSLAEAGIRNTEAF
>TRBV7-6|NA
ASSLASPRTEEQF
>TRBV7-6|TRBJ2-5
ASSLKRLAERGPETQY
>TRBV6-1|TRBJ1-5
ASSQTLSNQPQH
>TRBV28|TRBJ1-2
ASTSRDTYGYT
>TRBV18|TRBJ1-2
ASSPPREGYGYT
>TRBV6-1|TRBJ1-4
ASSESWPEKLF
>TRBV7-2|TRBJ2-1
ASSLVGLAGAEQF
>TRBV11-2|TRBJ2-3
ASSPGRAGGWGDTQY
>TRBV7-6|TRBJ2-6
ASSSSGANVLT
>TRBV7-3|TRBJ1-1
ASKQAIGTEAF
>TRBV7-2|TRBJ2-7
ASSPWTSGTYEQY
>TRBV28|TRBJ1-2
ASSTHTGGVYGYT
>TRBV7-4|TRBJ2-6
ASSDYRGTGATGANVLT
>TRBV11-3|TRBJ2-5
ASSFDGGTQY
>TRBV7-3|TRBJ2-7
ASSLTAGGYYEQY
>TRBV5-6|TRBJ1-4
ASSSTGWANEKLF
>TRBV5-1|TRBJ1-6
ASSPTGTYNSPLH